The clone carrying this T cell receptor beta chain showed up just once. The target antigen is unknown. The data were produced by immunoSEQ multiplex PCR, yet TCRdb's version contains in-frame clones alone and is incomplete. The sample holds 1.6 million or so clones; approximately 96% are singletons and the top ten take approximately 1.1%. Donation came from healthy HIV-negative adults that had no recent acute infections or vaccinations. The CDR3 contains 14 residues. Deletions cut 0 bases from V and 6 bases from J, with 10 bases between. Germline V gene sequence: CDR1 LGHNA, CDR2 YSLEER. This sample stems from a study of shared clonotypes between healthy human individuals. Study-wide results and limits: Sequencing depth was a factor that was expected to affect clonotype sharing among donors. Few donors limited the genetic and exposure-history diversity represented. Naive subsets generally had larger estimated richness than memory subsets.

This sequence originates from a man aged 25-40 years in good health. V and J are TRBV4-3 and TRBJ2-3, with D hard to call. Sequences were obtained from naive CD4+ T cells sorted from blood. The subset here: CD45RA+ positively selected. CDR3 nucleotides: TGCGCCAGCAGCCAAGATCTTAGATTTGATACGCAGTATTTT. The encoded protein is CASSQDLRFDTQYF.